These 15 T cell receptor beta chains share one sample of origin, sequenced in a study of blood T cell repertoires in COVID-19. Clones were read by immunoSEQ multiplex PCR, and TCRdb kept only the in-frame ones, dropping some. The sample yields 40,000 to 60,000 clones, approximately 87% seen once. The sequenced sample consisted of peripheral blood. These receptors all come from a woman aged 80 or over with COVID-19, enrolled during active disease.

This rearrangement joins TRBV3-1 (or the pseudogene TRBV3-2) to TRBJ2-7, with D perhaps TRBD1 (8 bases). CDR3 size: 16 residues. V lost 4 bases and J lost 2, with 18 bases in between. The germline CDR1 and CDR2 sequences are LGHDT and YNNKEL (reference sequence). In nucleotides, the CDR3 is TGTGCCAGCAGCCCCCTTCCACAGGGGGGGGCCTACGAGCAGTACTTC. Translated, it gives CASSPLPQGGAYEQYF.

The chain is built from TRBV5-1 and TRBJ2-3; D is perhaps TRBD2 (5 bases). This CDR3 comprises 14 residues. Germline V CDR1 and CDR2: SGHRS, YFSETQ. V lost 0 bases to trimming and J lost 5 bases, with 10 bases between them. CDR3 coding DNA: TGCGCCAGCAGCTTGGAACTAGTGCAAGATACGCAGTATTTT. This codes for CASSLELVQDTQYF.

The rearrangement links TRBV27 to TRBJ2-6; tentative D call: TRBD1 (5 bases). Deletions cut 2 bases from V and 2 bases from J, with 16 bases between. Germline V CDR1 and CDR2: MNHEY, SMNVEV (reference sequence). CDR3 length: 18 amino acids. This CDR3 is CASSLGAENLAGANVLTF. As DNA, the CDR3 is TGTGCCAGCAGTTTAGGGGCGGAAAACCTGGCTGGGGCCAACGTCCTGACTTTC.

The chain carries TRBV29-1 and TRBJ2-7; 7 nucleotides align to TRBD2. CDR1 is SQVTM, CDR2 ANQGSEA, per germline. The CDR3 totals 13 residues. The V segment lost 3 bases and the J segment 4 bases; nucleotides outside the gene matches: 6. This chain's CDR3 is CSVEDGRRYEQYF. DNA for the CDR3: TGCAGCGTTGAGGACGGGAGGAGGTACGAGCAGTACTTC.

This clone came up a few times. This sequence joins TRBV19 and TRBJ2-6; D remains ambiguous. This CDR3 region has 14 residues. CDR1 LNHDA and CDR2 SQIVND come from the germline V gene (reference sequence). V gave up 8 bases and J gave up 0 bases, with 8 bases separating them. The CDR3 DNA follows: TGTGCCAGTGAGCTATTCTCTGGGGCCAACGTCCTGACTTTC. Its translation is CASELFSGANVLTF.

This clone has a single count. This chain joins TRBV2 and TRBJ2-7; D possibly corresponds to TRBD2 (6 bases). V shed 10 bases and J shed 3 bases, with 19 bases lying between them. Germline CDR1 SNHLY, CDR2 FYNNEI. The CDR3 contains 14 residues. CDR3 residues: CATKTRDGGYEQYF. The CDR3 DNA reads as TGTGCCACCAAAACCCGGGACGGGGGCTACGAGCAGTACTTC.

This clone was observed a handful of times. The chain has TRBV15 and TRBJ1-1; D is unclear. The CDR3 has 12 residues. V dropped 2 bases and J dropped 3 bases, with 4 bases sitting between them. Germline V CDR1 and CDR2: LNHNV, YYDKDF (reference sequence). The CDR3 bases are TGTGCCACCAGCAGACTTCACACTGAAGCTTTCTTT. This sequence encodes CATSRLHTEAFF.

This clone was recorded once. J is TRBJ2-3 and V is TRBV7-9, with 7 positions matching TRBD1. Germline CDR1 is SEHNR and CDR2 is FQNEAQ (reference sequence). This CDR3 region has 15 residues. With V trimmed by 5 bases and J by 0 bases, 5 bases remained unmatched. The CDR3 loop is CASSVGQLSTDTQYF. The CDR3 DNA follows: TGTGCCAGCAGCGTGGGACAGCTAAGCACAGATACGCAGTATTTT.

The chain employs TRBV19 and TRBJ1-5; no firm D call. The CDR3 length is 17 residues. V was clipped by 4 bases and J by 2 bases, with 18 bases between them. Germline V CDR1 and CDR2: LNHDA, SQIVND (reference sequence). The CDR3 sequence: CASSTPGSPGGNQPQHF. CDR3 bases: TGTGCCAGTAGTACCCCCGGGTCGCCCGGTGGCAATCAGCCCCAGCATTTT.

The rearrangement links TRBV11-2 to TRBJ2-7, with 9 positions matching TRBD1. CDR3 length: 15 residues. Germline V lookup: CDR1 SGHAT, CDR2 FQNNGV. Trimming at V came to 4 bases and at J to 6 bases, leaving 10 bases not matched to a gene. CDR3 sequence (DNA): TGTGCCAGCAGCTGGACGAGGGACAGGGCTGGCGAGCAGTACTTC. Translation: CASSWTRDRAGEQYF.

The chain is built from TRBV6-7 and TRBJ1-4, with 12 bases identical to TRBD1. TRBV6-7 is recorded as an ORF, its role being uncertain. The trim removed 4 bases at V and 8 bases at J, leaving 5 bases unmatched. This CDR3 is 15 amino acids long. The CDR3, as DNA: TGTGCCAGCAGTTGGGGGGACAGGGGGCGAGAAAAACTGTTTTTT. Translating it yields CASSWGDRGREKLFF.

The chain employs TRBV6-1 and TRBJ2-7; 9 bases are a match to TRBD1. Looked up from germline, CDR1 is MNHNS and CDR2 is SASEGT. With V trimmed by 2 bases and J by 7 bases, 9 bases remained unmatched. The CDR3 spans 15 residues. The CDR3, as DNA: TGTGCCAGCAGTGAACCCGGGACAGGGTCTTTTGAGCAGTACTTC. Protein product: CASSEPGTGSFEQYF.

The gene calls are TRBV11-2 and TRBJ2-7; D possibly corresponds to TRBD1 (5 bases). Trimming took 7 bases from V and 0 from J, leaving 16 bases between them. Germline V gene sequence: CDR1 SGHAT, CDR2 FQNNGV. The CDR3 contains 15 residues. The CDR3 region has the DNA TGTGCCAGCACCCCAGGGCAGGGCTTCTCCTACGAGCAGTACTTC. Translating it yields CASTPGQGFSYEQYF.

This chain joins TRBV7-3 and TRBJ2-1; 8 bases are shared with TRBD2. J gave up 6 bases and V 3 bases, and 10 bases lay outside the gene matches. Germline-derived CDR1 and CDR2 are SGHTA and FQGTGA. CDR3 length: 16 amino acids. The CDR3: CASSLSGGAPSNEQFF. For the CDR3, the DNA is TGTGCCAGCAGCTTGTCCGGGGGGGCCCCCAGCAATGAGCAGTTCTTC.

The chain employs TRBV2 and TRBJ1-2, with 7 bases that match TRBD1. Germline CDR1 and CDR2: SNHLY and FYNNEI. With V trimmed by 4 bases and J by 0 bases, 2 bases remained unmatched. The CDR3 runs 14 residues. The CDR3 here is CASSAGQTNYGYTF. As DNA, the CDR3 is TGTGCCAGCAGTGCGGGACAGACTAACTATGGCTACACCTTC.